This T cell receptor beta chain was sequenced in a study of T-cell reconstitution after alpha-beta-depleted transplantation in children. Trimming removed 1 base at V and 7 bases at J, with 16 bases between. Germline V lookup: CDR1 SGHAT, CDR2 FQNNGV. The CDR3 is 15 residues long. This clonotype was detected only a few times. As yet, its antigen is unknown. Study findings and constraints: The high TCRbeta diversity at day 60 in some patients came from surviving recipient T cells and thymic progenitors.

TCRbeta library preparation incorporated unique molecular identifiers. In TCRdb, the PCR reads were re-called with MiXCR into one record per CDR3 protein. The repertoire includes about 830,000 distinct CDR3 sequences, roughly 15% of them detected once, and approximately 5% sits in the top ten. This material consisted of PBMCs, mostly from graft donor cells, taken 360 days after TCRalphabeta/CD19-depleted stem cell transplant. The chain couples TRBV11-2 to TRBJ1-2; possible D gene TRBD1, 5 bases. This TCR derives from a male patient younger than 18 who had a stem cell transplant for acute lymphoblastic leukemia, so the T cells may come from the graft donor. The CDR3 bases are TGTGCCAGCAGCTTAGCGGCGGGGCCCGCGGGTGGCTACACCTTC. Translating gives CASSLAAGPAGGYTF.